This TCR beta chain was documented in a study of blood T cell repertoires in COVID-19. TCRdb's copy holds only in-frame clones and misses some; the assay was immunoSEQ multiplex PCR. This table has hundreds of thousands of clones, 83% appearing once. With 5 bases clipped from V and 0 bases from J, the junction kept 3 bases outside the gene matches. The CDR3 is 17 residues long. The germline V gene encodes CDR1 SEHNR and CDR2 FQNEAQ (reference sequence). The origin of this receptor is a woman in her 30s with COVID-19, enrolled during active disease. The rearrangement links TRBV7-9 to TRBJ2-3; 15 nucleotides agree with TRBD2. Input material: peripheral blood. The chain's CDR3 is CASSTGLAGGSTDTQYF. In nucleotides, the CDR3 is TGTGCCAGCAGCACGGGACTAGCGGGAGGAAGCACAGATACGCAGTATTTT.